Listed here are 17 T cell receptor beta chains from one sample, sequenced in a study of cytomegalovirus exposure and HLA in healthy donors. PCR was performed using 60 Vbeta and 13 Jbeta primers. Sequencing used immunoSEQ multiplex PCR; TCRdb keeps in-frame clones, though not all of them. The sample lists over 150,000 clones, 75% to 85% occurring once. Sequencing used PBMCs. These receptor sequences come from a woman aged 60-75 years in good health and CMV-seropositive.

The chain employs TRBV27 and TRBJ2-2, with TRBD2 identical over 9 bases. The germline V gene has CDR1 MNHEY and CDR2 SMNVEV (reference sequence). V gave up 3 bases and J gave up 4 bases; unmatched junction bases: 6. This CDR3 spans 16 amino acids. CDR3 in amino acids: CASSFQLAGRTGELFF. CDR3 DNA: TGTGCCAGCAGTTTCCAACTAGCGGGTCGCACCGGGGAGCTGTTTTTT.

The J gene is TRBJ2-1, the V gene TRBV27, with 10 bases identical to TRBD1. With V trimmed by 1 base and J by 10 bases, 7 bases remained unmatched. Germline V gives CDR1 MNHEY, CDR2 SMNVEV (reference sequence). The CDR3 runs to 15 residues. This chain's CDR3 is CASSLLDRGKREQFF. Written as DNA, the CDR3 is TGTGCCAGCAGTTTATTGGACAGGGGGAAGCGCGAGCAGTTCTTC.

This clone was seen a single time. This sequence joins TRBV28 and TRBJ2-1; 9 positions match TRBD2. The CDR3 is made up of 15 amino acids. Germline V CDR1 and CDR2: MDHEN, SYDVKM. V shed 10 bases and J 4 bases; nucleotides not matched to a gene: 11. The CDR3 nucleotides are TGTGCCACCCAAGGTCGGACTAGCGAATACAATGAGCAGTTCTTC. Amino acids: CATQGRTSEYNEQFF.

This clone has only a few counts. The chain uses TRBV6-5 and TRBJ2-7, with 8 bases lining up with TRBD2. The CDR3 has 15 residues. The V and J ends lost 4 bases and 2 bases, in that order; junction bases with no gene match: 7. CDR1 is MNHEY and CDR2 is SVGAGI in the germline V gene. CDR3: CASSSIAGTTYEQYF. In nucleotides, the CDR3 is TGTGCCAGCAGTTCCATAGCGGGGACTACCTACGAGCAGTACTTC.

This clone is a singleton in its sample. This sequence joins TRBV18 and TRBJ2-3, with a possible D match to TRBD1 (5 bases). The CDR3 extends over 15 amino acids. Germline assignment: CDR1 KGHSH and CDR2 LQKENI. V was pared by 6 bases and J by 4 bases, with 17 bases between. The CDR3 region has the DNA TGTGCCAGCTCCCTCTGGGCAGGGATGGCAGATACGCAGTATTTT. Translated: CASSLWAGMADTQYF.

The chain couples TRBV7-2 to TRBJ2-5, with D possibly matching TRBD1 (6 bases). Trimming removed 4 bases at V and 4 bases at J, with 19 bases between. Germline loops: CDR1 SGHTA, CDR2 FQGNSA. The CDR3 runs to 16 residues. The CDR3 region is CASSSGAPGVSETQYF. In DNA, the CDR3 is TGTGCCAGCAGCTCAGGGGCGCCAGGGGTGTCAGAGACCCAGTACTTC.

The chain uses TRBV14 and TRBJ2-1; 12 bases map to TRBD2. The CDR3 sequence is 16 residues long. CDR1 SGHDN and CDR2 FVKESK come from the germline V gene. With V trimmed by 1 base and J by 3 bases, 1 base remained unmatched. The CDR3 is CASSQGLAGVYNEQFF. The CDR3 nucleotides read TGTGCCAGCAGCCAAGGACTAGCGGGAGTCTACAATGAGCAGTTCTTC.

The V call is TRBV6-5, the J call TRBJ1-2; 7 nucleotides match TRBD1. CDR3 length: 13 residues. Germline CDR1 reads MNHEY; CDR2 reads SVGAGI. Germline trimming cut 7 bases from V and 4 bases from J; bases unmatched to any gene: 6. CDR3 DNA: TGTGCCAGCACCCAAGGGGGCCCCTATGGCTACACCTTC. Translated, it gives CASTQGGPYGYTF.

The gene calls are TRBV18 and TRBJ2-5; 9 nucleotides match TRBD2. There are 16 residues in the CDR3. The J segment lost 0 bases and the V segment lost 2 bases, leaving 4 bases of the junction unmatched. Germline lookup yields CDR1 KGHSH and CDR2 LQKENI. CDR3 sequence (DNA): TGTGCCAGCTCACCAAGACTAGCGGCGAACCAAGAGACCCAGTACTTC. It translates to CASSPRLAANQETQYF.

Written as DNA, the CDR3 is TGCGCCAGCAGCTTGGGGACTAGCGCACAAGAGACCCAGTACTTC. Its translation: CASSLGTSAQETQYF. The chain uses TRBV5-1 and TRBJ2-5, with 9 bases lining up with TRBD2. Germline trimming cut 0 bases from V and 2 bases from J; bases unmatched to any gene: 2. The germline V gene has CDR1 SGHRS and CDR2 YFSETQ. The CDR3 runs 15 residues.

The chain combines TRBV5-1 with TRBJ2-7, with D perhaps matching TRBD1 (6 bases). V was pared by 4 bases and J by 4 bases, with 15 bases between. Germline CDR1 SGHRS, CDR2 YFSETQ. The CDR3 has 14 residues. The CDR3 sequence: CASSPSGQLYEQYF. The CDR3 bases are TGCGCCAGCAGCCCCTCGGGACAATTATACGAGCAGTACTTC.

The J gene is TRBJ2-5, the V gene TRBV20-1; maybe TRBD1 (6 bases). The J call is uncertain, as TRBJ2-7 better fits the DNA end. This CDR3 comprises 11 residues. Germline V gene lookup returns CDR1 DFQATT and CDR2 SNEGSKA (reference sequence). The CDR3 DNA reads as TGCAGTGCTCCGGACAGCTACGAGCAGTACTTC. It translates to CSAPDSYEQYF.

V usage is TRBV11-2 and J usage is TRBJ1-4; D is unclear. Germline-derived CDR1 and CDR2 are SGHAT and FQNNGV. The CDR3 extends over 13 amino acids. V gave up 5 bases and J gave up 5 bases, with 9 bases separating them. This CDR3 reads CASSPGLNEKLFF. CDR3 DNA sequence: TGTGCCAGCAGCCCCGGACTAAATGAAAAACTGTTTTTT.

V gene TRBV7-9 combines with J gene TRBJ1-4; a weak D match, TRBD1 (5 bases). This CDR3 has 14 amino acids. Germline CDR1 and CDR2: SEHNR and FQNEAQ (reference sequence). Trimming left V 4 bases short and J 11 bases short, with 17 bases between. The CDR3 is CASSWAGSNRKLFF. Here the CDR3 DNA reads TGTGCCAGCAGCTGGGCAGGGTCTAATCGGAAACTGTTTTTT.

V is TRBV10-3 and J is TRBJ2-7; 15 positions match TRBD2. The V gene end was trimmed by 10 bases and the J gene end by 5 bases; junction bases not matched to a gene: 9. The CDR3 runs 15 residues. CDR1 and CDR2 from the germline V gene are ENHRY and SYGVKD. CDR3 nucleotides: TGTGCCACCTCGCGGACTAGCGGGAGGGTCCACGAGCAGTACTTC. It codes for CATSRTSGRVHEQYF.

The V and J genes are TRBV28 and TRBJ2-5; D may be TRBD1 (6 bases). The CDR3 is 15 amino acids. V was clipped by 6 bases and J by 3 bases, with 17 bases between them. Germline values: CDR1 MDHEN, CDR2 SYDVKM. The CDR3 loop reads CASRPVRTEEETQYF. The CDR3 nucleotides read TGTGCCAGCAGACCCGTACGGACAGAGGAAGAGACCCAGTACTTC.

The CDR3 DNA follows: TGCGCCAGCAGCCAAGAAAGTGGCGGGACAGGGAAAGAGACCCAGTACTTC. Translated, it gives CASSQESGGTGKETQYF. The rearrangement joins TRBV4-1 to TRBJ2-5; 9 bases match TRBD1. J gave up 3 bases and V 0 bases, and 8 bases lay outside the gene matches. Germline assignment: CDR1 MGHRA and CDR2 YSYEKL. The CDR3 spans 17 residues.